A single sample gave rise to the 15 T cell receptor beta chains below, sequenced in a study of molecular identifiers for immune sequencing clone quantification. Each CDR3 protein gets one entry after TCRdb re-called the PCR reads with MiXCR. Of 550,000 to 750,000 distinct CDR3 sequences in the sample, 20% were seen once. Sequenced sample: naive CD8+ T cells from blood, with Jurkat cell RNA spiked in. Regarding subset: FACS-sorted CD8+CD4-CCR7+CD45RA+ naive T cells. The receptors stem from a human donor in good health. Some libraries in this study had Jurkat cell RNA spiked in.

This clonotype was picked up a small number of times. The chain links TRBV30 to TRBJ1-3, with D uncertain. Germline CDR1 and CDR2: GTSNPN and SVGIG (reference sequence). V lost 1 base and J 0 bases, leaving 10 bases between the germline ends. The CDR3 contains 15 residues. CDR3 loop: CAWSEGYSSGNTIYF. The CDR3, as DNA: TGTGCCTGGAGTGAAGGGTACTCCTCTGGAAACACCATATATTTT.

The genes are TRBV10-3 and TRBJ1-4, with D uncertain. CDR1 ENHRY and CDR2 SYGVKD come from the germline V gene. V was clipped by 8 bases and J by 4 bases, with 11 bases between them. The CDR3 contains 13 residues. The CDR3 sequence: CAIGGENNEKLFF. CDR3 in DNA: TGTGCCATCGGTGGGGAGAATAATGAAAAACTGTTTTTT.

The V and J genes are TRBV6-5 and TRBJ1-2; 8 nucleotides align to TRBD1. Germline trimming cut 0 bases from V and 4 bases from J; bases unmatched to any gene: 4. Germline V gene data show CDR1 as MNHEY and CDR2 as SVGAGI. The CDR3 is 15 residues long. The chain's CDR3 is CASSYSRTGPYGYTF. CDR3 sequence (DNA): TGTGCCAGCAGTTACTCCCGGACAGGGCCCTATGGCTACACCTTC.

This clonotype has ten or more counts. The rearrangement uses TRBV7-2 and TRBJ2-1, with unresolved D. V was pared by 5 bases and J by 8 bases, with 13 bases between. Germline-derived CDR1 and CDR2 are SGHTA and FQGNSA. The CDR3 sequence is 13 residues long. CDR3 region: CASSGSVLDEQFF. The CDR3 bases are TGTGCCAGCAGCGGTTCAGTATTGGATGAGCAGTTCTTC.

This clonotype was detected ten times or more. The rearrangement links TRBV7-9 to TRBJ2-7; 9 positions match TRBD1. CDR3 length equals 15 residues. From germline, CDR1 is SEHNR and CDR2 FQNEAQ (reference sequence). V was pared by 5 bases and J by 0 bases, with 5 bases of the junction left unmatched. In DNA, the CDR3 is TGTGCCAGCAGCAGCACAGGGGGCTACTCCTACGAGCAGTACTTC. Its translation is CASSSTGGYSYEQYF.

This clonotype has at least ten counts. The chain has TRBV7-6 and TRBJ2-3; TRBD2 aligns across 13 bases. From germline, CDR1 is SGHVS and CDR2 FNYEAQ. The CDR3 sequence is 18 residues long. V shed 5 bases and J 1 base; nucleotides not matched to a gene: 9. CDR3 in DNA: TGTGCCAGCAGCACACTTCTCGGACTAGCGGGAGGCACAGATACGCAGTATTTT. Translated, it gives CASSTLLGLAGGTDTQYF.

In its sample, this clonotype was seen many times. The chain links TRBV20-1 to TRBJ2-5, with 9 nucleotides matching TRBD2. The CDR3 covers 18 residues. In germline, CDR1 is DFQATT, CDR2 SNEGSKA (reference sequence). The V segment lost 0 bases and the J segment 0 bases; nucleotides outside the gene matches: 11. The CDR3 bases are TGCAGTGCTAGAGAATCGACTAGCGGAGGGGGGTACCAAGAGACCCAGTACTTC. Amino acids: CSARESTSGGGYQETQYF.

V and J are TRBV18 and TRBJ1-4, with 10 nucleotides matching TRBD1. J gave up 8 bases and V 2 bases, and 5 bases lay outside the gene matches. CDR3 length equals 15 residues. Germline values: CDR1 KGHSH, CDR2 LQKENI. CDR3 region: CASSPEPGQGEKLFF. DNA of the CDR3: TGTGCCAGCTCACCAGAACCGGGACAGGGGGAAAAACTGTTTTTT.

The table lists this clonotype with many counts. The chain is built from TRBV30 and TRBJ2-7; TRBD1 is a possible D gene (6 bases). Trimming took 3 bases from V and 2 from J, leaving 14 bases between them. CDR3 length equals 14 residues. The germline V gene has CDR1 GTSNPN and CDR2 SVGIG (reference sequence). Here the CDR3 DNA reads TGTGCCTGGAGCGCCTTCGAGGGGGCCTACGAGCAGTACTTC. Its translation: CAWSAFEGAYEQYF.

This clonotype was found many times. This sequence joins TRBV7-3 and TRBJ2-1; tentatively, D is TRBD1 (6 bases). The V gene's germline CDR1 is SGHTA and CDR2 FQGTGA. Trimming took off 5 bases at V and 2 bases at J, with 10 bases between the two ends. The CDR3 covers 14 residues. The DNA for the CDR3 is TGTGCCAGCAGCCTGGGACAAGCCTACAATGAGCAGTTCTTC. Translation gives CASSLGQAYNEQFF.

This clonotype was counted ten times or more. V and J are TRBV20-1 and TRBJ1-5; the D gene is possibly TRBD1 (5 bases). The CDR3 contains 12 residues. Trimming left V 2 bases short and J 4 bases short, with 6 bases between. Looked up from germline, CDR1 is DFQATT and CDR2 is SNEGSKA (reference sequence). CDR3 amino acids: CSARQGNQPQHF. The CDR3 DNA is TGCAGTGCTAGACAGGGTAATCAGCCCCAGCATTTT.

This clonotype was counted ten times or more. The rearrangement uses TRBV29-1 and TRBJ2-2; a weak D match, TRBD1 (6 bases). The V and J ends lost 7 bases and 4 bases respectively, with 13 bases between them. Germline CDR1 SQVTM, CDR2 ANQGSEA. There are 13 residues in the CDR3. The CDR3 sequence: CSARGVGTGELFF. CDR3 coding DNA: TGCAGCGCCAGGGGCGTAGGCACCGGGGAGCTGTTTTTT.

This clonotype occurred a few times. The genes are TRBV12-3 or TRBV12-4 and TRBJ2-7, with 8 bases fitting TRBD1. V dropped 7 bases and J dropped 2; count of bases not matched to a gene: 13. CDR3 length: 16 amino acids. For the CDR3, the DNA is TGTGCCAGCACCACAGTACCGGGACAGGAACCCTACGAGCAGTACTTC. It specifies CASTTVPGQEPYEQYF.

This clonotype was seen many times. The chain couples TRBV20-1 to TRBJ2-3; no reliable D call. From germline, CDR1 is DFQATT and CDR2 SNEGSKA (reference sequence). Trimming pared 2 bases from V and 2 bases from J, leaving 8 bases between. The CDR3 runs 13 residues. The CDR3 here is CSARLGPTDTQYF. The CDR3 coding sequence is TGCAGTGCTAGATTAGGCCCCACAGATACGCAGTATTTT.

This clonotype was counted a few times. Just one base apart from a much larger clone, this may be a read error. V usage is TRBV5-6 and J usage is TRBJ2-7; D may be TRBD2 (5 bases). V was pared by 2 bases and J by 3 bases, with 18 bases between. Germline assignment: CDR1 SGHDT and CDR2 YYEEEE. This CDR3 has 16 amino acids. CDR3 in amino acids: CASSFEGFNRNYEQYF. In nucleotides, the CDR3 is TGTGCCAGCAGCTTTGAGGGTTTCAACCGGAACTACGAGCAGTACTTC.